A single sample is the source of the 32 T cell receptor beta chains below, sequenced in a study of blood T cell repertoires in COVID-19 (dated by TCRdb to 2018 to 2020). Libraries were made using the immunoSEQ multiplex PCR assay. The clones in this table, taken by TCRdb from immuneACCESS, are in-frame only. Not every clone is retained; where verified, under half of the shortfall comes from an unresolved V gene, and the cause of the rest is unknown. The sample table shows about 120,000 clones, and less than 90% are seen once. The ten largest clones add up to more than 20% of the sample. The sample consisted of peripheral blood. The receptor source for this set is a woman aged 80 or older with acute or convalescent COVID-19.

The chain carries TRBV7-9 and TRBJ1-6; 9 nucleotides agree with TRBD1. Losses at the gene ends were 4 bases for V and 7 bases for J; bases not matched to a gene: 2. This CDR3 spans 14 amino acids. CDR1 is SEHNR and CDR2 is FQNEAQ in the germline V gene (reference sequence). Here the CDR3 DNA reads TGTGCCAGCAGCTGGACAGGGGCGAATTCACCCCTCCACTTT. Amino acid sequence: CASSWTGANSPLHF.

This sequence joins TRBV28 and TRBJ1-1; TRBD1 matches 7 bases. The germline V gene has CDR1 MDHEN and CDR2 SYDVKM. Trimming took 6 bases from V and 5 from J; bases not matched to a gene: 15. The CDR3 runs 16 residues. The CDR3: CASSPGLYRGATEAFF. Here the CDR3 DNA reads TGTGCCAGCAGCCCCGGATTATACAGGGGCGCGACTGAAGCTTTCTTT.

This clone showed up just once. The genes are TRBV6-6 and TRBJ2-3, with 7 bases matching TRBD1. This CDR3 has 14 amino acids. Looked up from germline, CDR1 is MNHNY and CDR2 is SVGAGI (reference sequence). J lost 4 bases, V lost 7 bases, and 8 bases had no gene match. The CDR3 region is CASTRQGQADTQYF. For the CDR3, the DNA is TGTGCCAGCACTCGACAGGGTCAGGCAGATACGCAGTATTTT.

The chain joins TRBV7-2 to TRBJ2-2, with 7 positions matching TRBD1. CDR3 length equals 12 residues. The ends lost 5 bases at V and 11 bases at J; junction bases unmatched: 5. Germline CDR1 is SGHTA and CDR2 is FQGNSA. The DNA for the CDR3 is TGTGCCAGCAGCCGACAGGGTTTTGAGCTGTTTTTT. Protein: CASSRQGFELFF.

This chain uses TRBV5-6 with TRBJ1-5, with TRBD1 matching over 9 bases. V lost 5 bases and J lost 1; bases outside the gene matches: 10. The CDR3 runs 17 residues. CDR1 is SGHDT and CDR2 is YYEEEE in the germline V gene. The CDR3: CASSQDRGSASNQPQHF. CDR3 sequence (DNA): TGTGCCAGCAGTCAAGACAGGGGGAGCGCGAGCAATCAGCCCCAGCATTTT.

The chain combines TRBV15 with TRBJ1-4, with 9 bases that match TRBD1. The CDR3 runs to 14 residues. The ends lost 0 bases at V and 8 bases at J; junction bases unmatched: 1. Germline V gene sequence: CDR1 LNHNV, CDR2 YYDKDF (reference sequence). The CDR3 DNA follows: TGTGCCACCAGCAGAGAGACAGGGGGGGAAAAACTGTTTTTT. It is translated as CATSRETGGEKLFF.

A note on this clone: Within the sample, other DNA sequences also encode this same CDR3. The chain employs TRBV18 and TRBJ1-2, with 10 nucleotides matching TRBD1. With V trimmed by 3 bases and J by 5 bases, 0 bases remained unmatched. Germline loops: CDR1 KGHSH, CDR2 LQKENI. This CDR3 region has 13 residues. CDR3 DNA: TGTGCCAGCTCACCGGACAGGGGGTATGGCTACACCTTC. Translation gives CASSPDRGYGYTF.

V is TRBV12-5 and J is TRBJ1-6; 10 nucleotides align to TRBD1. The V gene's germline CDR1 is LGHNT and CDR2 FRNRAP. Losses at the gene ends were 8 bases for V and 7 bases for J; bases not matched to a gene: 11. This CDR3 is built from 16 residues. DNA for the CDR3: TGTGCTAGTTTTTTGAGGACAGGGGGGATGAATTCACCCCTCCACTTT. Amino acids: CASFLRTGGMNSPLHF. Based on the CDR3 plus reference TRBV12-5 and TRBJ1-6, the full variable domain is DARVTQTPRHKVTEMGQEVTMRCQPILGHNTVFWYRQTMMQGLELLAYFRNRAPLDDSGMPKDRFSAEMPDATLATLKIQPSEPRDSAVYFCASFLRTGGMNSPLHFGNGTRLTVT.

This clone has more than one count but fewer than ten. The chain employs TRBV7-9 and TRBJ1-1; a weak D match, TRBD1 (6 bases). Trimming removed 6 bases at V and 8 bases at J, with 10 bases between. The CDR3 is 11 amino acids. CDR1 is SEHNR and CDR2 is FQNEAQ in the germline V gene (reference sequence). CDR3 DNA sequence: TGTGCCAGCAGTTCCCAGGGGGAAGCTTTCTTT. This encodes CASSSQGEAFF.

J is TRBJ1-5 and V is TRBV7-2, with D perhaps TRBD1 (6 bases). The CDR3 has 14 amino acids. CDR1 is SGHTA, CDR2 FQGNSA, per germline. V gave up 2 bases and J gave up 6 bases, with 11 bases separating them. The CDR3 DNA is TGTGCCAGCAGCTTAAACAGGGTAACTCAGCCCCAGCATTTT. Translation: CASSLNRVTQPQHF.

This clone was seen a few times. This chain's CDR3 is CASSYSNQANTGELFF. For the CDR3, the DNA is TGTGCCAGCAGTTACTCGAACCAGGCGAACACCGGGGAGCTGTTTTTT. V usage is TRBV6-5 and J usage is TRBJ2-2; D uncertain. Germline values: CDR1 MNHEY, CDR2 SVGAGI. CDR3 size: 16 residues. With 0 bases removed from V and 0 bases from J, the gap between germline ends came to 8 bases.

V and J are TRBV21-1 and TRBJ2-7; the table's D call, TRBD1, has no DNA check behind it. TRBV21-1 is labeled a pseudogene. The CDR3 has 9 residues. The CDR3 DNA reads as TGTGCCAGAAACCCAAGAACATACGTC. Its translation: CARNPRTYV.

This sequence joins TRBV10-3 and TRBJ2-3; TRBD2 is a possible D gene (6 bases). CDR1 is ENHRY and CDR2 is SYGVKD in the germline V gene. V lost 6 bases, J lost 1 base, and 8 bases lay in between. This CDR3 spans 13 amino acids. CDR3 in amino acids: CAIRAGGTDTQYF. The DNA for the CDR3 is TGTGCCATCAGAGCGGGCGGCACAGATACGCAGTATTTT.

This chain uses TRBV20-1 with TRBJ1-5; D is unclear. The CDR3 consists of 11 residues. Germline CDR1 is DFQATT and CDR2 is SNEGSKA (reference sequence). The V and J ends lost 5 bases and 7 bases respectively, with 9 bases between them. The CDR3 coding sequence is TGCAGTGCTTATTATGGCCAGCCCCAGCATTTT. Its translation: CSAYYGQPQHF.

With regard to this clone: An end of the junction does not agree with germline; a read error may underlie this. J is TRBJ1-6 and V is TRBV2, with 7 bases that match TRBD1. Germline V gene sequence: CDR1 SNHLY, CDR2 FYNNEI. There are 13 residues in the CDR3. The CDR3 is CASSGQGNTPLHF. The CDR3, as DNA: TGTGCCAGCAGTGGACAGGGTAATACACCCCTCCACTTT.

Regarding this clone: Other nucleotide sequences in the sample specify the same CDR3. The chain carries TRBV2 and TRBJ1-1; D remains ambiguous. The germline V gene encodes CDR1 SNHLY and CDR2 FYNNEI. The CDR3 has 13 amino acids. Trimming cost V 8 bases and J 1 base, with 11 bases left between them. DNA of the CDR3: TGTGCCAGCGGTTTGGGGAGGAACACTGAAGCTTTCTTT. Residues: CASGLGRNTEAFF.

The rearrangement uses TRBV19 and TRBJ1-1; unclear D gene. Looked up from germline, CDR1 is LNHDA and CDR2 is SQIVND (reference sequence). Trimming shortened V by 4 bases and J by 4 bases, and 16 bases separated the two germline ends. The CDR3 is 15 amino acids. The CDR3 region is CASSTPRLGATEAFF. Written as DNA, the CDR3 is TGTGCCAGTAGTACCCCTAGATTGGGTGCCACTGAAGCTTTCTTT.

This chain joins TRBV9 and TRBJ1-2, with TRBD1 matching 8 bases. CDR1 is SGDLS, CDR2 YYNGEE, per germline. This CDR3 has 15 amino acids. J was trimmed by 7 bases and V by 3 bases; bases with no gene match: 11. CDR3: CASSGQGIEGFGYTF. In DNA, the CDR3 is TGTGCCAGCAGCGGACAGGGGATTGAGGGATTTGGCTACACCTTC.

The chain links TRBV7-2 to TRBJ2-6; a possible D gene is TRBD2 (6 bases). V lost 1 base and J lost 2, with 12 bases in between. The length of the CDR3 is 17 residues. The V gene's germline CDR1 is SGHTA and CDR2 FQGNSA. The CDR3 sequence: CASSLVGGGAGANVLTF. In nucleotides, the CDR3 is TGTGCCAGCAGCTTAGTCGGGGGAGGCGCTGGGGCCAACGTCCTGACTTTC.

The V call is TRBV6-4, the J call TRBJ1-1; TRBD1 is a possible D gene (5 bases). The CDR3 runs to 16 residues. Looked up from germline, CDR1 is MRHNA and CDR2 is SNTAGT. The V gene lost 6 bases and the J gene lost 1 base, with 18 bases spanning the gap. CDR3 in DNA: TGTGCCAGCAGACCCGTCGTTCGGGGGACGAACACTGAAGCTTTCTTT. Encoded protein: CASRPVVRGTNTEAFF.

The chain employs TRBV5-6 and TRBJ1-2, with 7 bases that match TRBD1. Germline CDR1 is SGHDT and CDR2 is YYEEEE. The CDR3 totals 16 residues. Germline trimming cut 3 bases from V and 7 bases from J; bases unmatched to any gene: 15. Here the CDR3 reads CASSSNLGARGSGYTF. The CDR3 DNA follows: TGTGCCAGCAGCTCCAATCTTGGGGCCAGGGGGTCTGGCTACACCTTC.

This chain links TRBV12-5 with TRBJ2-2; no definite D call. Trimming removed 5 bases from V and 2 bases from J, with 15 bases in between. CDR1 is LGHNT and CDR2 is FRNRAP in the germline V gene. The CDR3 extends over 16 amino acids. CDR3 sequence: CASGPRTRGNTGELFF. CDR3 sequence (DNA): TGTGCTAGTGGTCCAAGAACGCGAGGAAACACCGGGGAGCTGTTTTTT.

In this sample, this clone turned up a few times. The chain carries TRBV7-8 and TRBJ1-5; the D is unclear. In germline, CDR1 is SGHVS, CDR2 FQNEAQ. V gave up 4 bases and J gave up 6 bases, with 10 bases separating them. The CDR3 covers 13 residues. CDR3 protein: CASSSLVAQPQHF. CDR3 DNA sequence: TGTGCCAGCAGCTCCCTTGTAGCTCAGCCCCAGCATTTT.

The chain is built from TRBV19 and TRBJ2-3, with D maybe TRBD1 (6 bases). Trimming stripped 6 bases from V and 2 bases from J, with 12 bases between. Per the germline V gene, CDR1 is LNHDA and CDR2 is SQIVND (reference sequence). The CDR3 runs to 14 residues. CDR3 protein: CASSVRGTTDTQYF. The CDR3 DNA reads as TGTGCCAGTAGCGTCAGGGGTACCACAGATACGCAGTATTTT.

The chain carries TRBV29-1 and TRBJ1-5; unclear D gene. In germline, CDR1 is SQVTM, CDR2 ANQGSEA. This CDR3 has 13 amino acids. V lost 5 bases and J lost 4, with 12 bases in between. The CDR3 here is CSVSREPNQPQHF. As DNA, the CDR3 is TGCAGCGTTTCGCGGGAACCTAATCAGCCCCAGCATTTT.

The chain couples TRBV7-9 to TRBJ1-1; a weak D match, TRBD1 (5 bases). With 6 bases removed from V and 2 bases from J, the gap between germline ends came to 16 bases. Germline lookup yields CDR1 SEHNR and CDR2 FQNEAQ (reference sequence). This CDR3 is built from 15 residues. The CDR3 region is CASRYNTGANTEAFF. CDR3 DNA sequence: TGTGCCAGCAGATACAACACAGGTGCTAACACTGAAGCTTTCTTT.

The chain couples TRBV5-5 to TRBJ2-3; possible D gene TRBD2, 5 bases. The CDR3 loop spans 14 amino acids. V shed 5 bases and J shed 2 bases, with 12 bases lying between them. Germline CDR1 and CDR2: SGHKS and YYEKEE (reference sequence). CDR3 in amino acids: CASRSGRDTDTQYF. The DNA of the CDR3 is TGTGCCAGCAGATCTGGCCGGGACACAGATACGCAGTATTTT.

The rearrangement joins TRBV3-1 (or the pseudogene TRBV3-2) to TRBJ2-2; a possible D gene is TRBD1 (7 bases). V was pared by 4 bases and J by 2 bases, with 11 bases between. This CDR3 contains 15 residues. The germline V gene encodes CDR1 LGHDT and CDR2 YNNKEL (reference sequence). The CDR3 DNA reads TGTGCCAGCAGCCGACAGGGAGGAAACACCGGGGAGCTGTTTTTT. Its translation is CASSRQGGNTGELFF.

The chain recombines TRBV9 with TRBJ1-2; D gene uncertain. Trimming shortened V by 3 bases and J by 0 bases, and 12 bases separated the two germline ends. Germline V gives CDR1 SGDLS, CDR2 YYNGEE. This CDR3 is built from 15 residues. The CDR3 spells CASSAGDKANYGYTF. Written as DNA, the CDR3 is TGTGCCAGCAGCGCGGGAGACAAAGCTAACTATGGCTACACCTTC.

In this sample, this clone turned up a few times. J is TRBJ2-7 and V is TRBV18; unclear D gene. Germline CDR1 and CDR2: KGHSH and LQKENI. Trimming left V 2 bases short and J 2 bases short, with 10 bases between. This CDR3 is 14 amino acids long. The CDR3 bases are TGTGCCAGCTCACCAGGCCTGGGCGCCTACGAGCAGTACTTC. This gives the protein CASSPGLGAYEQYF. Complete variable domain (other parts from reference TRBV18 and TRBJ2-7): NAGVMQNPRHLVRRRGQEARLRCSPMKGHSHVYWYRQLPEEGLKFMVYLQKENIIDESGMPKERFSAEFPKEGPSILRIQQVVRGDSAAYFCASSPGLGAYEQYFGPGTRLTVT.

This chain connects TRBV6-6 to TRBJ1-2, with D uncertain. This CDR3 is 14 amino acids long. V was shortened by 0 bases and J by 5 bases, with 10 bases between the two germline ends. Germline CDR1 MNHNY, CDR2 SVGAGI (reference sequence). The CDR3 loop is CASSYSTGRYGYTF. CDR3 coding DNA: TGTGCCAGCAGTTACTCGACGGGGAGGTATGGCTACACCTTC.

The chain joins TRBV9 to TRBJ1-1; TRBD1 is a possible D gene (6 bases). Germline-derived CDR1 and CDR2 are SGDLS and YYNGEE. There are 14 residues in the CDR3. Trimming shortened V by 3 bases and J by 7 bases, and 16 bases separated the two germline ends. The CDR3 DNA sequence: TGTGCCAGCAGCGGGACAGCCGTTGATGGTGAAGCTTTCTTT. As protein: CASSGTAVDGEAFF. Supplemented by reference TRBV9 and TRBJ1-1, the full variable domain reads DSGVTQTPKHLITATGQRVTLRCSPRSGDLSVYWYQQSLDQGLQFLIQYYNGEERAKGNILERFSAQQFPDLHSELNLSSLELGDSALYFCASSGTAVDGEAFFGQGTRLTVV.